This TCR beta chain was observed in a study of OX40 agonist ivuxolimab in advanced cancers. Study-wide background: Every 2 weeks, patients got intravenous ivuxolimab at one of six dose levels (0.01-10 mg/kg).

Some clones are missing from TCRdb's copy, which holds only in-frame ones; the method was immunoSEQ multiplex PCR. The table has around 67,000 clones, 75% to 85% seen once. The TCR comes from an adult with an advanced solid tumor such as melanoma, head and neck, liver or kidney cancer. The sample consisted of CD4+ or CD8+ T cells sorted from blood, taken in a trial of the OX40 agonist ivuxolimab.

The CDR3 sequence: CASSPSPTGGTEAFF. For the CDR3, the DNA is TGTGCCAGCAGCCCATCTCCGACAGGGGGGACTGAAGCTTTCTTT. The rearrangement joins TRBV7-9 to TRBJ1-1, with TRBD1 matching 9 bases. The CDR3 is made up of 15 amino acids. After removal of 5 bases from V and 5 bases from J, the junction contained 9 bases not matched to a gene. Germline assignment: CDR1 SEHNR and CDR2 FQNEAQ (reference sequence).